Sequencing of this TCR beta chain was carried out in a study of T cell repertoires and HLA-DP antigens. General study findings and limits: Average cumulative frequency of previously undetected clones was 36.3% against one allele and less than 60% against the other.

In the case of this clone: What it binds is not known.

Sequenced by immunoSEQ multiplex PCR; TCRdb stores in-frame clones only, minus some. The sample yields over 60,000 clones, 80% seen once. The sequencing input was CD4+ T cells from PBMCs. The sequence was obtained from a man aged 60 to 75 in good health and CMV-seronegative.

The CDR3 sequence: CASSAGRGRWDTEAFF. For the CDR3, the DNA is TGTGCCAGCAGCGCAGGGAGGGGGCGGTGGGACACTGAAGCTTTCTTT. V usage is TRBV7-2 and J usage is TRBJ1-1; 7 bases match TRBD1. The ends lost 5 bases at V and 3 bases at J; junction bases unmatched: 12. Germline-derived CDR1 and CDR2 are SGHTA and FQGNSA. The CDR3 extends over 16 amino acids.